The present T cell receptor (beta chain) was sequenced within a study of CD8+CD57+ T cells in acquired aplastic anemia. Overall study context: Roughly 3 ug was the average amount of DNA from sorted CD4+ and CD8+ cells.

The template for TCR beta VDJ and CDR3 sequence profiling was genomic DNA. TCRdb reprocessed the reads with MiXCR, giving one entry per CDR3 protein. The repertoire holds hundreds of thousands of distinct CDR3 sequences, with approximately 57% as singletons. What was sequenced was sorted CD4+, CD8+, or CD8+CD57+ T cells (not recorded which) from PBMCs. The source of this sequence is a human donor with severe aplastic anemia or a healthy control (not recorded which).

The CDR3 DNA sequence: TGTGCCATCAAAGGTTTCGGGAATACCTACGAGCAGTACTTC. This codes for CAIKGFGNTYEQYF. The chain employs TRBV10-3 and TRBJ2-7, with D possibly being TRBD2 (5 bases). The germline V gene encodes CDR1 ENHRY and CDR2 SYGVKD. V shed 7 bases and J shed 2 bases, with 15 bases lying between them. This CDR3 contains 14 residues.